The 9 T cell receptor beta chains presented below share a single source sample, sequenced in a study of beta chain features in type 1 diabetes. Expressed TCRB transcripts were sequenced, since all the RNA that had been isolated was reverse transcribed. Generated by immunoSEQ multiplex PCR, the TCRdb table keeps only in-frame clones and is missing some. This table has more than 350,000 clones, roughly an eighth appearing once. The sample consisted of naive CD4+ T cells from blood. The receptors stem from a woman between 18 and 30 years old in good health.

The genes are TRBV11-2 and TRBJ2-2, with 12 positions matching TRBD1. This CDR3 has 17 residues. V gave up 5 bases and J gave up 8 bases; unmatched junction bases: 12. Per the germline V gene, CDR1 is SGHAT and CDR2 is FQNNGV. The CDR3 region is CASSLLLGQGASGELFF. DNA for the CDR3: TGTGCCAGCAGCCTGCTGTTGGGACAGGGGGCGTCGGGGGAGCTGTTTTTT.

The chain combines TRBV30 with TRBJ2-7; D not resolved. The CDR3 totals 12 residues. Germline CDR1 is GTSNPN and CDR2 is SVGIG (reference sequence). Deletions cut 3 bases from V and 3 bases from J, with 9 bases between. The CDR3 protein is CAWSPPSYEQYF. CDR3 DNA sequence: TGTGCCTGGAGCCCACCAAGCTACGAGCAGTACTTC. Using reference TRBV30 and TRBJ2-7 for the parts outside the CDR3, the full variable domain is SQTIHQWPATLVQPVGSPLSLECTVEGTSNPNLYWYRQAAGRGLQLLFYSVGIGQISSEVPQNLSASRPQDRQFILSSKKLLLSDSGFYLCAWSPPSYEQYFGPGTRLTVT.

This clone was seen a handful of times. The chain uses TRBV29-1 and TRBJ2-5; possibly TRBD1 for D (6 bases). This CDR3 has 14 residues. The germline V and J ends were trimmed by 7 bases and 5 bases, with 20 bases remaining between them. CDR1 is SQVTM, CDR2 ANQGSEA, per germline. CDR3 residues: CSGKTLLRGETQYF. CDR3 coding DNA: TGCAGCGGCAAGACTCTCCTGAGGGGGGAGACCCAGTACTTC.

The chain combines TRBV5-6 with TRBJ1-6; D gene ambiguous. CDR3 length: 14 residues. CDR1 and CDR2 from the germline V gene are SGHDT and YYEEEE. The V and J ends lost 4 bases and 14 bases respectively, with 19 bases between them. The CDR3 DNA reads as TGTGCCAGCAGCGAGTGGGCGTCGAGGCCTTCCCTCCACTTT. It codes for CASSEWASRPSLHF. The whole variable domain, remainder taken from reference TRBV5-6 and TRBJ1-6, is DAGVTQSPTHLIKTRGQQVTLRCSPKSGHDTVSWYQQALGQGPQFIFQYYEEEERQRGNFPDRFSGHQFPNYSSELNVNALLLGDSALYLCASSEWASRPSLHFGNGTRLTVT.

This clone was detected a few times. This sequence joins TRBV4-1 and TRBJ2-7, with D uncertain. With 0 bases removed from V and 3 bases from J, the gap between germline ends came to 6 bases. CDR1 is MGHRA, CDR2 YSYEKL, per germline. The length of the CDR3 is 13 residues. CDR3 sequence (DNA): TGCGCCAGCAGCCAAGATAGAAACTACGAGCAGTACGTC. It specifies CASSQDRNYEQYV.

This clone has only a few counts. The V call is TRBV2, the J call TRBJ2-7; 11 bases agree with TRBD2. After removal of 7 bases from V and 2 bases from J, the junction contained 10 bases not matched to a gene. Germline values: CDR1 SNHLY, CDR2 FYNNEI. This CDR3 comprises 16 residues. The DNA of the CDR3 is TGTGCCAGCAAACTAGGTGCTAGCGGGGGGACCTACGAGCAGTACGTC. Translating gives CASKLGASGGTYEQYV.

The chain has TRBV27 and TRBJ1-6; no firm D call. Germline CDR1 and CDR2: MNHEY and SMNVEV (reference sequence). This CDR3 contains 17 residues. V lost 1 base to trimming and J lost 3 bases, with 13 bases between them. The CDR3 loop reads CASSLFAGRLYNSPLHF. The CDR3 region has the DNA TGTGCCAGCAGTTTATTCGCGGGCAGGCTCTATAATTCACCCCTCCACTTT.

This clone showed up just a few times. The rearrangement links TRBV18 to TRBJ2-3, with D possibly called TRBD1 or TRBD2 (6 bases each). This CDR3 spans 16 amino acids. The germline gives CDR1 KGHSH, CDR2 LQKENI. The V gene lost 2 bases and the J gene lost 0 bases, with 12 bases spanning the gap. The CDR3 reads CASSPSQGGSTDTQYF. In nucleotides, the CDR3 is TGTGCCAGCTCACCATCACAGGGAGGCAGCACAGATACGCAGTATTTT.

This clone has more than one count but fewer than ten. The chain combines TRBV19 with TRBJ2-3; perhaps D is TRBD1 or TRBD2 (5 bases each). V lost 3 bases and J 3 bases, leaving 10 bases between the germline ends. CDR1 and CDR2 (germline): LNHDA, SQIVND (reference sequence). The CDR3 runs 14 residues. The CDR3: CASSIQGGTDTQYF. Written as DNA, the CDR3 is TGTGCCAGTAGTATTCAGGGCGGGACAGATACGCAGTATTTT.